One and the same sample provided the 11 T cell receptor beta chains below, sequenced in a study of cytomegalovirus exposure and HLA in healthy donors. 60 Vbeta and 13 Jbeta primers were used in PCR. Sequencing was performed with immunoSEQ multiplex PCR; in TCRdb, only in-frame clones are kept and a portion is missing. This table has over 200,000 clones, 78% appearing once. The specimen sequenced was PBMCs. Every receptor here comes from a male donor in good health and CMV-seronegative.

The J gene is TRBJ1-1, the V gene TRBV9, with D perhaps TRBD1 (6 bases). V was clipped by 4 bases and J by 4 bases, with 11 bases between them. The germline CDR1 and CDR2 sequences are SGDLS and YYNGEE. The CDR3 length is 13 residues. CDR3 coding DNA: TGTGCCAGCAGCCTTGGGGGGGCCACTGAAGCTTTCTTT. This translates into CASSLGGATEAFF.

The CDR3 protein is CASSMIGDLETQYF. For the CDR3, the DNA is TGTGCCAGTAGTATGATCGGGGATTTGGAGACCCAGTACTTC. The chain recombines TRBV19 with TRBJ2-5; the D gene is possibly TRBD2 (5 bases). Germline-derived CDR1 and CDR2 are LNHDA and SQIVND (reference sequence). The CDR3 is 14 residues long. V dropped 3 bases and J dropped 5 bases, with 13 bases sitting between them.

The chain links TRBV6-5 to TRBJ2-3, with 8 bases lining up with TRBD1. The CDR3 loop spans 16 amino acids. V trimming: 0 bases; J trimming: 1 base; junction bases outside the gene matches: 3. The germline CDR1 and CDR2 sequences are MNHEY and SVGAGI. The CDR3 DNA sequence: TGTGCCAGCAGTTACTCGACAGGGGTAGGCACAGATACGCAGTATTTT. It encodes CASSYSTGVGTDTQYF.

The V and J genes are TRBV2 and TRBJ2-3; 10 nucleotides agree with TRBD2. J lost 2 bases, V lost 6 bases, and 11 bases had no gene match. CDR3 length: 17 residues. CDR1 and CDR2 (germline): SNHLY, FYNNEI. The CDR3 DNA reads as TGTGCCAGCAGGACGGCCGTACTAGCGGGGATCACAGATACGCAGTATTTT. It encodes CASRTAVLAGITDTQYF.

This clone appeared a few times. The chain joins TRBV11-3 to TRBJ1-1; 8 nucleotides align to TRBD1. Losses at the gene ends were 5 bases for V and 5 bases for J; bases not matched to a gene: 4. Looked up from germline, CDR1 is SGHNT and CDR2 is YENEEA. The CDR3 loop spans 13 amino acids. The CDR3 nucleotides read TGTGCCAGCAGCCTACAGGGGGGGACTGAAGCTTTCTTT. This translates into CASSLQGGTEAFF.

The rearrangement uses TRBV28 and TRBJ1-4, with 9 bases matching TRBD1. Germline V lookup: CDR1 MDHEN, CDR2 SYDVKM. This CDR3 comprises 15 residues. Germline trimming cut 6 bases from V and 8 bases from J; bases unmatched to any gene: 10. The CDR3, as DNA: TGTGCCAGCAGAACAGGGGGCGCCGGGGTCGAAAAACTGTTTTTT. Its translation is CASRTGGAGVEKLFF.

V is TRBV29-1 and J is TRBJ2-1, with D possibly matching TRBD2 (5 bases). V was shortened by 2 bases and J by 0 bases, with 14 bases between the two germline ends. Germline CDR1 and CDR2: SQVTM and ANQGSEA. The CDR3 spans 16 residues. In nucleotides, the CDR3 is TGCAGCGTTGAAAGGTACGAGGGAAGCTCCTACAATGAGCAGTTCTTC. It encodes CSVERYEGSSYNEQFF.

This sequence joins TRBV15 and TRBJ2-1, with a possible D match to TRBD1 (6 bases). CDR3 length equals 16 residues. Germline V gene lookup returns CDR1 LNHNV and CDR2 YYDKDF (reference sequence). V gave up 0 bases and J gave up 4 bases, with 13 bases separating them. The CDR3: CATSRDTGTGYNEQFF. Written as DNA, the CDR3 is TGTGCCACCAGCAGAGATACGGGTACAGGGTACAATGAGCAGTTCTTC.

The rearrangement uses TRBV5-1 and TRBJ2-1; 11 nucleotides agree with TRBD2. The trim removed 2 bases at V and 8 bases at J, leaving 3 bases unmatched. The CDR3 has 14 residues. Per germline, CDR1 SGHRS and CDR2 YFSETQ. CDR3 in DNA: TGCGCCAGCAGCTTCACTAGCGGGAGTGATGAGCAGTTCTTC. Amino acid sequence: CASSFTSGSDEQFF.

The V gene is TRBV2, the J gene TRBJ2-7, with D possibly TRBD2 on 6 matching bases. The germline V and J ends were trimmed by 8 bases and 0 bases, with 11 bases remaining between them. The CDR3 is 13 amino acids. CDR1 is SNHLY and CDR2 is FYNNEI in the germline V gene. CDR3 in DNA: TGTGCCAGCGTCCTAGCGAGCTCCTACGAGCAGTACTTC. It is translated as CASVLASSYEQYF.

The chain couples TRBV19 to TRBJ1-6, with TRBD1 matching over 9 bases. From germline, CDR1 is LNHDA and CDR2 SQIVND (reference sequence). The CDR3 covers 15 residues. V gave up 6 bases and J gave up 9 bases; unmatched junction bases: 9. Here the CDR3 DNA reads TGTGCCAGTAGGCGTCGACAGGGGGACGGTTCACCCCTCCACTTT. This sequence encodes CASRRRQGDGSPLHF. The variable domain in full, completed from reference TRBV19 and TRBJ1-6, reads DGGITQSPKYLFRKEGQNVTLSCEQNLNHDAMYWYRQDPGQGLRLIYYSQIVNDFQKGDIAEGYSVSREKKESFPLTVTSAQKNPTAFYLCASRRRQGDGSPLHFGNGTRLTVT.